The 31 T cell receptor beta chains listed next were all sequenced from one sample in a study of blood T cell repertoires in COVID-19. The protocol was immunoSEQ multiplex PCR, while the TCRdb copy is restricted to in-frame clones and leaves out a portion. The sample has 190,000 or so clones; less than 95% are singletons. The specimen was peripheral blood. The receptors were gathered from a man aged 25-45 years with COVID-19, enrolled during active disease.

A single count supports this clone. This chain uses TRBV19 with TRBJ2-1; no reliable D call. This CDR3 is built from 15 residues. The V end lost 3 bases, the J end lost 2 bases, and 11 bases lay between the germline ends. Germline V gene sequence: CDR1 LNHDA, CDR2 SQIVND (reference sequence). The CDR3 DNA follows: TGTGCCAGTAGTATTGGCCAGAACCCCTACAATGAGCAGTTCTTC. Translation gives CASSIGQNPYNEQFF.

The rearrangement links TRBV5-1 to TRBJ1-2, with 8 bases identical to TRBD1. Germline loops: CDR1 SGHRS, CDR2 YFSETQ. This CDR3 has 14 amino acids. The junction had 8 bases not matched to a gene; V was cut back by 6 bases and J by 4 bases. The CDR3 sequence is CASTNGDRTYGYTF. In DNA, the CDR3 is TGCGCCAGCACCAATGGGGACAGGACCTATGGCTACACCTTC.

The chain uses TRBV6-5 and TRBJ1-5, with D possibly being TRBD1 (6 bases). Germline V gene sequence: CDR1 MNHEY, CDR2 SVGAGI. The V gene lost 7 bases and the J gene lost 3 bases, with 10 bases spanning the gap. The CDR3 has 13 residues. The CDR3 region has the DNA TGTGCCAGCAAACAGGGTCTCAATCAGCCCCAGCATTTT. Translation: CASKQGLNQPQHF.

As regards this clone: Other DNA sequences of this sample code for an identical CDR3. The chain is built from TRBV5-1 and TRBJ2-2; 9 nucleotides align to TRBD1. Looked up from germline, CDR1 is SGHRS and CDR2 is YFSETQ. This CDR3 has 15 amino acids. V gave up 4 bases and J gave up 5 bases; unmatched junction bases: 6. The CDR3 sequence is CASSQDRGGTGELFF. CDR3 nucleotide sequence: TGCGCCAGCAGCCAGGACAGGGGCGGGACCGGGGAGCTGTTTTTT.

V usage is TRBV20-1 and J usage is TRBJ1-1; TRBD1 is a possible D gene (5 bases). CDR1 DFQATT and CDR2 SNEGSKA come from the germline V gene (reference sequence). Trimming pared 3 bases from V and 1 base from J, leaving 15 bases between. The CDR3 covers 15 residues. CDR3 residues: CSASPRRGGNTEAFF. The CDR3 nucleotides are TGCAGTGCTAGTCCAAGGAGGGGTGGGAACACTGAAGCTTTCTTT.

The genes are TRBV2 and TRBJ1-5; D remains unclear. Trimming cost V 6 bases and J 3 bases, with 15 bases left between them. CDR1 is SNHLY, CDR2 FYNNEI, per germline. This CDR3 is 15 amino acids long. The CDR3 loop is CASSPDQAYNQPQHF. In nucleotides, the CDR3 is TGTGCCAGCAGCCCGGATCAGGCTTACAATCAGCCCCAGCATTTT.

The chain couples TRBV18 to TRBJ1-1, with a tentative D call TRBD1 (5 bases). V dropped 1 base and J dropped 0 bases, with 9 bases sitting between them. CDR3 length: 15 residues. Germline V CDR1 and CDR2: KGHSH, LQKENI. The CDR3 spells CASSPLRDLNTEAFF. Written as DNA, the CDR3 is TGTGCCAGCTCACCACTCAGGGATTTGAACACTGAAGCTTTCTTT.

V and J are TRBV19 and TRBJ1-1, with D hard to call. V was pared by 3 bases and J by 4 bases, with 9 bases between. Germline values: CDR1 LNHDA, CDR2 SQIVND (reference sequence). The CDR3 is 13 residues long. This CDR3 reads CASSIRGGTEAFF. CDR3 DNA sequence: TGTGCCAGTAGTATCCGAGGTGGCACTGAAGCTTTCTTT.

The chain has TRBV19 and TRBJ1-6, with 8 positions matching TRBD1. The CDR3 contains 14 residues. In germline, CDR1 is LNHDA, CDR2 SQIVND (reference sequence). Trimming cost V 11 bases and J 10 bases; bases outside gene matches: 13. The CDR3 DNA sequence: TGTGCCTCAAGCGGGGGGACAGGAGGGTCACCCCTCCACTTT. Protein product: CASSGGTGGSPLHF.

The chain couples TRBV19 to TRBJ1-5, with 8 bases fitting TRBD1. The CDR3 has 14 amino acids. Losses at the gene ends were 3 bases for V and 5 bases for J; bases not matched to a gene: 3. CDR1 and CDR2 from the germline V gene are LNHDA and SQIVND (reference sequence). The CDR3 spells CASSMAGGDQPQHF. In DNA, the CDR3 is TGTGCCAGTAGTATGGCAGGGGGCGATCAGCCCCAGCATTTT.

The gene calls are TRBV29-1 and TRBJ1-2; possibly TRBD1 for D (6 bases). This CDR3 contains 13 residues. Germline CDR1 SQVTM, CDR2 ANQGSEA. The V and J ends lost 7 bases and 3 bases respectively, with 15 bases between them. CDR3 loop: CSAVGGGDYGYTF. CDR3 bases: TGCAGCGCCGTAGGGGGGGGAGACTATGGCTACACCTTC.

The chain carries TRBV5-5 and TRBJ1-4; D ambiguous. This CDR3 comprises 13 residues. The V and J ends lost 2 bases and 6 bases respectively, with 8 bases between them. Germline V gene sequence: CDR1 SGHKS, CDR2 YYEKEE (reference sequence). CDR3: CASSFRTDEKLFF. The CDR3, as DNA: TGTGCCAGCAGCTTCCGTACGGATGAAAAACTGTTTTTT.

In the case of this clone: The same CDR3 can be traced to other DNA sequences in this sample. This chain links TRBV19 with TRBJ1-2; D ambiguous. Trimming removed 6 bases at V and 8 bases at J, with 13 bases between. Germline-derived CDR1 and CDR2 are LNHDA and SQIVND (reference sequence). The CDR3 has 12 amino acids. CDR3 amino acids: CASSNRGGGYTF. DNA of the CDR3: TGTGCCAGTAGCAACCGCGGTGGGGGCTACACCTTC.

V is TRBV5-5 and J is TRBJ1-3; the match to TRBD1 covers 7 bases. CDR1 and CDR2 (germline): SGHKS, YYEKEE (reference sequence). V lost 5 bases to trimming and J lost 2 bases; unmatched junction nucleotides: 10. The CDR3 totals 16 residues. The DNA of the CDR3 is TGTGCCAGCAGTACCGGGACAGCAAACGCTGGAAACACCATATATTTT. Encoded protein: CASSTGTANAGNTIYF.

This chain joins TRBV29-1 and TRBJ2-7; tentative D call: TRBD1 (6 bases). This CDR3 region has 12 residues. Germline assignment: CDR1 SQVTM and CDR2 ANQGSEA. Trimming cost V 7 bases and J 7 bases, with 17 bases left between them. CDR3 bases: TGCAGCGCCAACGACCAGGGGCCGGAGCAGTACTTC. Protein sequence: CSANDQGPEQYF.

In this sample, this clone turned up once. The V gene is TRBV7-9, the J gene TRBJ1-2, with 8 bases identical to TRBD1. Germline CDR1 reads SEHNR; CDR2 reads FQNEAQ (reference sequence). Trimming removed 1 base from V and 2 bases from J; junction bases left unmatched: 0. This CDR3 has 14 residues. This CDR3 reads CASSLGTGNYGYTF. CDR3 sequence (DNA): TGTGCCAGCAGCTTAGGGACAGGGAACTATGGCTACACCTTC. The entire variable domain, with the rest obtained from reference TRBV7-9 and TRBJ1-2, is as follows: DTGVSQNPRHKITKRGQNVTFRCDPISEHNRLYWYRQTLGQGPEFLTYFQNEAQLEKSRLLSDRFSAERPKGSFSTLEIQRTEQGDSAMYLCASSLGTGNYGYTFGSGTRLTVV.

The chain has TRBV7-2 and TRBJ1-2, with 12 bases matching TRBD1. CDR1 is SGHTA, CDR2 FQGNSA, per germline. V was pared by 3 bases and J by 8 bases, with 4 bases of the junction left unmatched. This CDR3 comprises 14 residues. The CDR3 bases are TGTGCCAGCAGCTTGGGACAGGGGGCGAGAGGCTACACCTTC. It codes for CASSLGQGARGYTF.

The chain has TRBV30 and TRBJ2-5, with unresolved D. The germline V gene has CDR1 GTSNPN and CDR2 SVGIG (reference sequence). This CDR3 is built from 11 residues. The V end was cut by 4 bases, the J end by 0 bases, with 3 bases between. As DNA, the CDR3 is TGTGCCTGGACGGACCAAGAGACCCAGTACTTC. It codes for CAWTDQETQYF.

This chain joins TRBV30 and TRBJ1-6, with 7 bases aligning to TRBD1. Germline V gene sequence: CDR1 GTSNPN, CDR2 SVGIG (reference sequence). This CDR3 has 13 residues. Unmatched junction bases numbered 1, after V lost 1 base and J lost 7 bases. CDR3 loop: CAWSAGQNSPLHF. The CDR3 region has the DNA TGTGCCTGGAGTGCGGGACAGAATTCACCCCTCCACTTT.

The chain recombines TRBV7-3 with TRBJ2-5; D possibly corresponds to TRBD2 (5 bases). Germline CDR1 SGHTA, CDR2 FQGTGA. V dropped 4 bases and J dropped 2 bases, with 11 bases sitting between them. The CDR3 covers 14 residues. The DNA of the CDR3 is TGTGCCAGCAGCTCCGACGGGGAACAAGAGACCCAGTACTTC. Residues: CASSSDGEQETQYF. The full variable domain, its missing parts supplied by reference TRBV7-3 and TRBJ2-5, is GAGVSQTPSNKVTEKGKYVELRCDPISGHTALYWYRQSLGQGPEFLIYFQGTGAADDSGLPNDRFFAVRPEGSVSTLKIQRTERGDSAVYLCASSSDGEQETQYFGPGTRLLVL.

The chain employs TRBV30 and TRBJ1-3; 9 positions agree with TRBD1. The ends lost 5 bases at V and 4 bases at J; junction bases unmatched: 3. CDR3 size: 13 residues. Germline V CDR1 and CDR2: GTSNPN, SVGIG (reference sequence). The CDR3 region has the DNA TGTGCCTGGGTCGGGACAGGGGGAAACACCATATATTTT. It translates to CAWVGTGGNTIYF.

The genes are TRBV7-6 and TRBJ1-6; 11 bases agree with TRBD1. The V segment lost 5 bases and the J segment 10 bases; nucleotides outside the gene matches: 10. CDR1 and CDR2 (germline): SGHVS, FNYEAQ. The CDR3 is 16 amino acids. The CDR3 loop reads CASSPVAGQGESPLHF. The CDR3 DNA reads TGTGCCAGCAGCCCCGTTGCGGGACAGGGGGAATCACCCCTCCACTTT.

DNA for the CDR3: TGTGCCAGCAGCCAAGAGTATCGGGAATCGAACACTGAAGCTTTCTTT. Residues: CASSQEYRESNTEAFF. The chain combines TRBV4-2 with TRBJ1-1; D uncertain. Per germline, CDR1 LGHNA and CDR2 YNFKEQ. This CDR3 has 16 residues. V was shortened by 0 bases and J by 1 base, with 12 bases between the two germline ends.

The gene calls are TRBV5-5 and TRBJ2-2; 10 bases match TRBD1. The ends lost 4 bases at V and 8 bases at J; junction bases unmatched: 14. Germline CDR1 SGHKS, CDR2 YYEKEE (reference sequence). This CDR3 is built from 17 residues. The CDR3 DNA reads TGTGCCAGCAGCCAAGACAGGGGGCGCGAGTCTAGGGGGGAGCTGTTTTTT. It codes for CASSQDRGRESRGELFF.

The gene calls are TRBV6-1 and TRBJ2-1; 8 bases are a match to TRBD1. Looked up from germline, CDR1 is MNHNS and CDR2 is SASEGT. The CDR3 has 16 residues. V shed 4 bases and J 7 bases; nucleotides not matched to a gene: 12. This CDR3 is CASSALPDREFNEQFF. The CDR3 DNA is TGTGCCAGCAGTGCCCTCCCGGACAGGGAGTTTAATGAGCAGTTCTTC.

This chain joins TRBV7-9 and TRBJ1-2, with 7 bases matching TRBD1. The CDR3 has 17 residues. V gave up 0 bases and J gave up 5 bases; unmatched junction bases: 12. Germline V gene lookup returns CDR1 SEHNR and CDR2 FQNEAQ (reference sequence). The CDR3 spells CASSLAGRDRGYYGYTF. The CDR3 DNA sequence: TGTGCCAGCAGCTTAGCAGGGCGGGACAGAGGATATTATGGCTACACCTTC.

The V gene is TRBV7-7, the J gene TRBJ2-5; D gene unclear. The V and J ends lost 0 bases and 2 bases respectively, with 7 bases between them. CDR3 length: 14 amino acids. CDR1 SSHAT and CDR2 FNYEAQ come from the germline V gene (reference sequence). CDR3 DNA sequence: TGTGCCAGCAGCTTAGCCCCCGGGCAAGAGACCCAGTACTTC. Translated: CASSLAPGQETQYF. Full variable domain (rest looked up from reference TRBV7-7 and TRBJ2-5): GAGVSQSPRYKVTKRGQDVTLRCDPISSHATLYWYQQALGQGPEFLTYFNYEAQPDKSGLPSDRFSAERPEGSISTLTIQRTEQRDSAMYRCASSLAPGQETQYFGPGTRLLVL.

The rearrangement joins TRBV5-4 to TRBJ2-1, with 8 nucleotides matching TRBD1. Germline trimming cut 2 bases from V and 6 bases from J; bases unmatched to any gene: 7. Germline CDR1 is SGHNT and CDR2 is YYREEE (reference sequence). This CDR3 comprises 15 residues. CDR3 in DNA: TGTGCCAGCAGCTTTGGACAGGGCGGCGGCAATGAGCAGTTCTTC. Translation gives CASSFGQGGGNEQFF. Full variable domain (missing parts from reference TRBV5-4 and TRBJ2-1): ETGVTQSPTHLIKTRGQQVTLRCSSQSGHNTVSWYQQALGQGPQFIFQYYREEENGRGNFPPRFSGLQFPNYSSELNVNALELDDSALYLCASSFGQGGGNEQFFGPGTRLTVL.

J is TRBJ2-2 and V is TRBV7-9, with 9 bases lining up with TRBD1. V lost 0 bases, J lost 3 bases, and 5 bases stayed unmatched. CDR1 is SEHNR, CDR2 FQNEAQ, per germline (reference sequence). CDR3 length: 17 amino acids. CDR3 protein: CASSLALDRGHTGELFF. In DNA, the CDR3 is TGTGCCAGCAGCTTAGCGCTGGACAGGGGTCACACCGGGGAGCTGTTTTTT.

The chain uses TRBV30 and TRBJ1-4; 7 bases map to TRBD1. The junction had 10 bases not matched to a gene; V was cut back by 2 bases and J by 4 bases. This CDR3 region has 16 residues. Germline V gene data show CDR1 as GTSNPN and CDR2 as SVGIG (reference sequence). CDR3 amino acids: CAWSFPGGAGNEKLFF. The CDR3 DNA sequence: TGTGCCTGGAGTTTTCCAGGGGGTGCGGGTAATGAAAAACTGTTTTTT.

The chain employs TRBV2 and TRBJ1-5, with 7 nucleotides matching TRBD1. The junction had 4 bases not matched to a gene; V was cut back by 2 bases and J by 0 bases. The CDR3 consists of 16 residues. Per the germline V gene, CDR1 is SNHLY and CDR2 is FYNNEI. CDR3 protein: CASSERDSYSNQPQHF. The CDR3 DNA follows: TGTGCCAGCAGTGAACGGGACAGCTATAGCAATCAGCCCCAGCATTTT.